These 10 T cell receptor beta chains were all obtained from the same sample, sequenced in a study of cytomegalovirus exposure and HLA in healthy donors. The PCR employed 60 Vbeta primers together with 13 Jbeta primers. Repertoires were generated with immunoSEQ multiplex PCR, while TCRdb's copy carries only in-frame clones and drops some. The sample includes about 200,000 clones, approximately 86% seen only once; the top ten take around 0.31%. The sequencing sample was made of PBMCs. The receptors originated from a woman aged 25-40 years in good health and CMV-seronegative.

The chain links TRBV18 to TRBJ2-6, with 8 positions matching TRBD1. This CDR3 has 18 residues. The junction had 9 bases not matched to a gene; V was cut back by 4 bases and J by 1 base. CDR1 KGHSH and CDR2 LQKENI come from the germline V gene. This chain's CDR3 is CASSRGQGAGSGANVLTF. In DNA, the CDR3 is TGTGCCAGCTCACGGGGCCAGGGGGCTGGATCTGGGGCCAACGTCCTGACTTTC.

Note on this clone: At one of its ends the junction is not consistent with the germline gene, which may arise from a read error. The rearrangement joins TRBV7-9 to TRBJ2-1; D is possibly TRBD2 (7 bases). Germline CDR1 reads SEHNR; CDR2 reads FQNEAQ (reference sequence). The CDR3 is 15 amino acids. This CDR3 reads CSSPSVSGRGDEQFF. The CDR3 DNA is TGTTCCAGCCCGTCTGTCTCAGGGAGGGGGGATGAGCAGTTCTTC.

The V call is TRBV2, the J call TRBJ2-2, with unresolved D. Germline V gene sequence: CDR1 SNHLY, CDR2 FYNNEI. The CDR3 runs to 13 residues. V was clipped by 4 bases and J by 6 bases, with 9 bases between them. This chain's CDR3 is CASSVVAAGELFF. Here the CDR3 DNA reads TGTGCCAGCAGTGTGGTGGCAGCCGGGGAGCTGTTTTTT.

The rearrangement joins TRBV10-2 to TRBJ1-1; D gene uncertain. The germline V gene encodes CDR1 WSHSY and CDR2 SAAADI. This CDR3 region has 14 residues. V shed 6 bases and J shed 4 bases, with 15 bases lying between them. CDR3 bases: TGCGCCAGCAGGGACTCTATCGGGTCCACTGAAGCTTTCTTT. This sequence encodes CASRDSIGSTEAFF.

The V gene is TRBV27, the J gene TRBJ1-5; 11 bases are shared with TRBD1. The CDR3 loop spans 16 amino acids. CDR1 MNHEY and CDR2 SMNVEV come from the germline V gene (reference sequence). V was pared by 5 bases and J by 5 bases, with 8 bases of the junction left unmatched. The DNA of the CDR3 is TGTGCCAGCAGTGAACGGACAGGGGGCCCCTATCAGCCCCAGCATTTT. Protein sequence: CASSERTGGPYQPQHF.

The chain uses TRBV27 and TRBJ2-3, with 7 bases that match TRBD1. The V segment lost 4 bases and the J segment 5 bases; nucleotides outside the gene matches: 15. This CDR3 comprises 17 residues. The V gene's germline CDR1 is MNHEY and CDR2 SMNVEV (reference sequence). CDR3: CASSYRGTGRGRDTQYF. CDR3 bases: TGTGCCAGCAGTTACAGGGGTACGGGTCGTGGTCGAGATACGCAGTATTTT.

The chain is built from TRBV7-8 and TRBJ2-7; 8 bases are a match to TRBD1. Germline CDR1 SGHVS, CDR2 FQNEAQ. This CDR3 is built from 15 residues. With 4 bases clipped from V and 1 base from J, the junction kept 6 bases outside the gene matches. The CDR3: CASSSPDRGSYEQYF. The DNA of the CDR3 is TGTGCCAGCAGCTCCCCCGACAGGGGTTCCTACGAGCAGTACTTC.

The chain combines TRBV19 with TRBJ2-7; 7 nucleotides line up with TRBD1. Unmatched junction bases numbered 6, after V lost 5 bases and J lost 2 bases. Germline lookup yields CDR1 LNHDA and CDR2 SQIVND (reference sequence). The CDR3 runs 14 residues. The CDR3 sequence: CASSGTGQPYEQYF. CDR3 DNA: TGTGCCAGTAGTGGGACGGGACAGCCCTACGAGCAGTACTTC.

This clone was seen only a few times. The chain combines TRBV6-1 with TRBJ2-3; 7 nucleotides match TRBD2. The V gene end was trimmed by 5 bases and the J gene end by 0 bases; junction bases not matched to a gene: 2. The CDR3 covers 14 residues. Germline V lookup: CDR1 MNHNS, CDR2 SASEGT. CDR3 sequence (DNA): TGTGCCAGCAGTCTAGCGGAAAGCACAGATACGCAGTATTTT. Residues: CASSLAESTDTQYF.

The V gene is TRBV5-4, the J gene TRBJ2-5; D not certain. V lost 2 bases to trimming and J lost 4 bases, with 12 bases between them. CDR1 is SGHNT, CDR2 YYREEE, per germline (reference sequence). The CDR3 length is 14 residues. Written as DNA, the CDR3 is TGTGCCAGCAGCTTAATCGGCAGGCCAGAGACCCAGTACTTC. Translating it yields CASSLIGRPETQYF.